The rows below give T cell receptor beta chains drawn from one sample of a study of T cell responses to AZD1222 COVID-19 vaccine. The protocol was immunoSEQ multiplex PCR, while the TCRdb copy is restricted to in-frame clones and leaves out a portion. The sample has roughly 180,000 clones; around 90% are singletons. Specimen: peripheral blood, collected 28 days after the second AZD1222 dose. The receptors were gathered from an adult who received the AZD1222 COVID-19 vaccine. Both conserved end residues are part of each CDR3. Each record gives: V gene, clone size, D gene, J gene, CDR3 DNA, CDR3 protein. The D gene is left open where the match is weak. Not all rows give a size; the values are once, few, many and, for expanded clones, a class.

v_gene: TRBV27; abundance: -; d_gene: -; j_gene: TRBJ1-6; CDR3nt: TGTGCCAGCAAGGGGGAGTATAATTCACCCCTCCACTTT; CDR3aa: CASKGEYNSPLHF
v_gene: TRBV30; abundance: -; d_gene: -; j_gene: TRBJ2-2; CDR3nt: TGTGCCTGGAGTGTTTTCGAAGGTGGAAACACCGGGGAGCTGTTTTTT; CDR3aa: CAWSVFEGGNTGELFF
v_gene: TRBV4-3; abundance: -; d_gene: -; j_gene: TRBJ2-7; CDR3nt: TGCGCCAGCAGCCAAGATAAGGCCACCTACGAGCAGTACTTC; CDR3aa: CASSQDKATYEQYF
v_gene: TRBV11-3; abundance: -; d_gene: -; j_gene: TRBJ2-3; CDR3nt: TGTGCCAGCAGCTTAGCCGTTCGGAGCGGCGCAGATACGCAGTATTTT; CDR3aa: CASSLAVRSGADTQYF
v_gene: TRBV30; abundance: -; d_gene: TRBD2; j_gene: TRBJ2-2; CDR3nt: TGTGCCTGGAGCTGGCTAGCGGGGGTCGGGGAGCTGTTTTTT; CDR3aa: CAWSWLAGVGELFF
v_gene: TRBV2; abundance: -; d_gene: TRBD2; j_gene: TRBJ2-2; CDR3nt: TGTGCCAGCAGACCGACTAGCGGGACCAACACCGGGGAGCTGTTTTTT; CDR3aa: CASRPTSGTNTGELFF
v_gene: TRBV5-4; abundance: -; d_gene: TRBD1; j_gene: TRBJ1-5; CDR3nt: TGTGCCAGCAGCAACAGGGGAGAGCAGCCCCAGCATTTT; CDR3aa: CASSNRGEQPQHF
v_gene: TRBV12-3/TRBV12-4; abundance: -; d_gene: -; j_gene: TRBJ2-3; CDR3nt: TGTGCCAGCAGTTTAGTCCGCACAGATACGCAGTATTTT; CDR3aa: CASSLVRTDTQYF
v_gene: TRBV7-3; abundance: -; d_gene: TRBD2; j_gene: TRBJ2-2; CDR3nt: TGTGCCAGCAGCTCCCATCCTAGCGGCCCCACCGGGGAGCTGTTTTTT; CDR3aa: CASSSHPSGPTGELFF
v_gene: TRBV6-5; abundance: -; d_gene: TRBD1; j_gene: TRBJ2-7; CDR3nt: TGTGCCAGCAGTTACTCGGGGACAGGGGCTTCCTACGAGCAGTACTTC; CDR3aa: CASSYSGTGASYEQYF
v_gene: TRBV7-9; abundance: -; d_gene: -; j_gene: TRBJ1-2; CDR3nt: TGTGCCAGCAGCTTACAGCAGGGAGGGTATGGCTACACCTTC; CDR3aa: CASSLQQGGYGYTF
v_gene: TRBV4-1; abundance: few; d_gene: TRBD1; j_gene: TRBJ1-2; CDR3nt: TGCGCCAGCAGCCAAGAGTCTACAGGGGGCATCTATGGCTACACCTTC; CDR3aa: CASSQESTGGIYGYTF
v_gene: TRBV5-1; abundance: -; d_gene: -; j_gene: TRBJ2-6; CDR3nt: TGCGCCAGCACGAATCAAGTCGGCACCCGCTCTGGGGCCAACGTCCTGACTTTC; CDR3aa: CASTNQVGTRSGANVLTF
v_gene: TRBV7-8; abundance: -; d_gene: TRBD2; j_gene: TRBJ2-7; CDR3nt: TGTGCCAGCAGCCGAGGACTAGGGAGCTCCTACGAGCAGTACTTC; CDR3aa: CASSRGLGSSYEQYF
v_gene: TRBV10-3; abundance: -; d_gene: TRBD2; j_gene: TRBJ2-1; CDR3nt: TGTGCCATCAGTGAGCCGGGACTAGAGGGATACAATGAGCAGTTCTTC; CDR3aa: CAISEPGLEGYNEQFF
v_gene: TRBV10-3; abundance: -; d_gene: TRBD1; j_gene: TRBJ1-1; CDR3nt: TGTGCCATCGATGACGCGGAACAGGGGGCTGAAGCTTTCTTT; CDR3aa: CAIDDAEQGAEAFF
v_gene: TRBV28; abundance: -; d_gene: -; j_gene: TRBJ2-3; CDR3nt: TGTGCCAGCAGTGGGGCCGGGGCGGTAGATACGCAGTATTTT; CDR3aa: CASSGAGAVDTQYF
v_gene: TRBV5-1; abundance: -; d_gene: TRBD2; j_gene: TRBJ2-2; CDR3nt: TGCGCCAGCAGTTCCTTGCCCAGCGGGAGGGCCGGGACCGGGGAGCTGTTTTTT; CDR3aa: CASSSLPSGRAGTGELFF
v_gene: TRBV7-9; abundance: -; d_gene: -; j_gene: TRBJ1-2; CDR3nt: TGTGCCAGCAGCTTAGCGGGACCCTCACCTGGCTACACCTTC; CDR3aa: CASSLAGPSPGYTF
v_gene: TRBV5-1; abundance: -; d_gene: -; j_gene: TRBJ2-5; CDR3nt: TGCGCCAGCAGCCCTCAGAAGGGTTGGGAGACCCAGTACTTC; CDR3aa: CASSPQKGWETQYF
v_gene: TRBV3-1/TRBV3-2; abundance: -; d_gene: -; j_gene: TRBJ1-6; CDR3nt: TGTGCCAGCAGCCTTAACCCCCGGAATTCACCCCTCCACTTT; CDR3aa: CASSLNPRNSPLHF
v_gene: TRBV27; abundance: -; d_gene: -; j_gene: TRBJ1-1; CDR3nt: TGTGCCAGCAGGGGGTACGGGGGGGTTGAAGCTTTCTTT; CDR3aa: CASRGYGGVEAFF
v_gene: TRBV4-3; abundance: -; d_gene: -; j_gene: TRBJ1-6; CDR3nt: TGCGCCAGCAGCACGGGGACGGCCTATAATTCACCCCTCCACTTT; CDR3aa: CASSTGTAYNSPLHF
v_gene: TRBV9; abundance: -; d_gene: TRBD2; j_gene: TRBJ2-5; CDR3nt: TGTGCCAGCAGCGTAGTTGCGGGGGGGCGGGAGACCCAGTACTTC; CDR3aa: CASSVVAGGRETQYF
v_gene: TRBV10-1; abundance: few; d_gene: -; j_gene: TRBJ1-2; CDR3nt: TGCGCCAGCGATCCCAGTAAAGTGAGCTACACCTTC; CDR3aa: CASDPSKVSYTF
v_gene: TRBV7-2; abundance: -; d_gene: -; j_gene: TRBJ1-1; CDR3nt: TGTGCCAGCAGCTTAGCGGGGGCCAGTGGGGTGGCTTTCTTT; CDR3aa: CASSLAGASGVAFF
v_gene: TRBV12-3/TRBV12-4; abundance: once; d_gene: -; j_gene: TRBJ1-3; CDR3nt: TGTGCCAGCAGGGCCCAAACAAACACCATATATTTT; CDR3aa: CASRAQTNTIYF
v_gene: TRBV30; abundance: -; d_gene: TRBD1; j_gene: TRBJ2-2; CDR3nt: TGTGCCTGGAGTACGGGGACAGGGGTGATCGGAGCCGGGGAGCTGTTTTTT; CDR3aa: CAWSTGTGVIGAGELFF
v_gene: TRBV7-8; abundance: -; d_gene: -; j_gene: TRBJ1-5; CDR3nt: TGTGCCAGCAGCTTAGGGGGCAGTTATAGCAATCAGCCCCAGCATTTT; CDR3aa: CASSLGGSYSNQPQHF
v_gene: TRBV6-5; abundance: -; d_gene: -; j_gene: TRBJ2-5; CDR3nt: TGTGCCAGCAGCAGGAGGCGAGATGGGGAGACCCAGTACTTC; CDR3aa: CASSRRRDGETQYF
v_gene: TRBV6-2/TRBV6-3; abundance: -; d_gene: TRBD1; j_gene: TRBJ2-7; CDR3nt: TGTGCCAGCAGCATCGGACAGGGGGATTTATACGAGCAGTACTTC; CDR3aa: CASSIGQGDLYEQYF
v_gene: TRBV2; abundance: -; d_gene: -; j_gene: TRBJ2-7; CDR3nt: TGTGCCAGCAGTTTCGCCGCTTACGAGCAGTACTTC; CDR3aa: CASSFAAYEQYF
v_gene: TRBV4-1; abundance: -; d_gene: -; j_gene: TRBJ1-6; CDR3nt: TGCGCCAGCAGCCAAGGTGGGCCTCTCCTATCACCCCTCCACTTT; CDR3aa: CASSQGGPLLSPLHF
v_gene: TRBV19; abundance: -; d_gene: -; j_gene: TRBJ2-2; CDR3nt: TGTGCCAGTTGTGTCGGGACGGACACCGGGGAGCTGTTTTTT; CDR3aa: CASCVGTDTGELFF
v_gene: TRBV7-3; abundance: -; d_gene: TRBD1; j_gene: TRBJ1-6; CDR3nt: TGTGCCAGCAGCCTAAGGGGGAGGGACAGGGGTGATTCACCCCTCCACTTT; CDR3aa: CASSLRGRDRGDSPLHF
v_gene: TRBV20-1; abundance: -; d_gene: -; j_gene: TRBJ2-1; CDR3nt: TGCAGTGCTAGAGACCTAGGTGAGCAGTTCTTC; CDR3aa: CSARDLGEQFF
v_gene: TRBV7-6; abundance: few; d_gene: TRBD2; j_gene: TRBJ2-5; CDR3nt: TGTGCCAGCAGCTTAACTAGCGGCAAAGAGACCCAGTACTTC; CDR3aa: CASSLTSGKETQYF
v_gene: TRBV28; abundance: -; d_gene: TRBD1; j_gene: TRBJ1-2; CDR3nt: TGTGCCAGCATCCCAAGGGGGCGCTCTAACTATGGCTACACCTTC; CDR3aa: CASIPRGRSNYGYTF
v_gene: TRBV7-9; abundance: -; d_gene: -; j_gene: TRBJ1-2; CDR3nt: TGTGCCAGCAGTACAGGGACCGATTATGGCTACACCTTC; CDR3aa: CASSTGTDYGYTF
v_gene: TRBV11-2; abundance: -; d_gene: -; j_gene: TRBJ1-2; CDR3nt: TGTGCCAGCAGCTCAAGCGCAGAAGGCCCCCACACCTTC; CDR3aa: CASSSSAEGPHTF
v_gene: TRBV7-8; abundance: -; d_gene: -; j_gene: TRBJ1-1; CDR3nt: TGTGCCAGCAGCCGAACAGGGTCAGGCGAAGCTTTCTTT; CDR3aa: CASSRTGSGEAFF
v_gene: TRBV19; abundance: -; d_gene: TRBD1; j_gene: TRBJ1-3; CDR3nt: TGTGCCAGTAGTCGGGGACAGGCTAACTCTGGAAACACCATATATTTT; CDR3aa: CASSRGQANSGNTIYF
v_gene: TRBV19; abundance: -; d_gene: -; j_gene: TRBJ1-5; CDR3nt: TGTGCCAGTAGTATCTACGACAGGAGTCAGCCCCAGCATTTT; CDR3aa: CASSIYDRSQPQHF
v_gene: TRBV15; abundance: -; d_gene: -; j_gene: TRBJ2-1; CDR3nt: TGTGCCACCAGCAGAGATAGAGAGGGGACCGGGGAGCAGTTCTTC; CDR3aa: CATSRDREGTGEQFF
v_gene: TRBV6-4; abundance: -; d_gene: -; j_gene: TRBJ2-3; CDR3nt: TGTGCCAGCAGTTTCGCCGCTAGCACAGATACGCAGTATTTT; CDR3aa: CASSFAASTDTQYF
v_gene: TRBV5-1; abundance: -; d_gene: -; j_gene: TRBJ1-1; CDR3nt: TGCGCCAGCAGCCCCCGACTGGACAACACTGAAGCTTTCTTT; CDR3aa: CASSPRLDNTEAFF
v_gene: TRBV4-1; abundance: -; d_gene: -; j_gene: TRBJ1-5; CDR3nt: TGCGCCAGCAGCCAAGAGGGACTGAAAGGCCTTCAGCCCCAGCATTTT; CDR3aa: CASSQEGLKGLQPQHF
v_gene: TRBV7-2; abundance: -; d_gene: -; j_gene: TRBJ2-2; CDR3nt: TGTGCCAGCAGCTTAGTCGGGACGGTGAACACCGGGGAGCTGTTTTTT; CDR3aa: CASSLVGTVNTGELFF